What follows is one TCR beta chain and its context. No antigen is known for it. Base qualities are not recorded, but no much larger clone differs from it by a single base. RNA was extracted using the RNeasy kit, and roughly 0.5 to 1 ug of the RNA was reverse transcribed with random hexamers. TCR beta CDR3 regions were amplified with the immunoSEQ multiplex PCR assay covering 54 Vbeta and 13 Jbeta segments. PCR amplification bias was corrected by using a synthetic template baseline for primer optimization and computational correction. The study's processing was this. Reads were annotated to V, D and J genes per IMGT and analyzed with immunoSEQ Analyzer, keeping only productive sequences. Clonality was computed as one minus Shannon entropy normalized by log2 of the number of productive unique sequences. For each patient and control, public and private clones were evaluated among the 100 most prevalent clones. Clones were defined as Susac-specific if absent from the healthy and MS cohorts, from around 1,100 published viral clones and from other ImmuneACCESS disease sequences. TCRdb passed the public sequencing reads through fastp at Q25 and MiXCR, retaining productive beta sequences. Rows with one shared CDR3 protein collapse into an entry with the most common genes and DNA. It is TCRdb's table, rather than the study itself, that gives the V and J calls and clone size. The sample has over 120,000 distinct CDR3 sequences on record, just under 95% of them singletons. The biggest ten clones account for 0.14% of the sample.

Including cysteine and phenylalanine, the CDR3 has 14 amino acids. Only the CDR3 region is kept as DNA, spanning 42 bases read in frame from base 1. V drops 1 base and J drops 3 bases, leaving 12 bases in between. Taken from the germline V gene (reference sequence), the CDR1 and CDR2 loops are DFQATT and SNEGSKA. This specimen comes from a study of CD8 T cells in Susac syndrome (dated by TCRdb to the late 2010s). With respect to the entire study: Of the Susac syndrome patients who were sequenced, 5 or 6 had clinically active disease and eight were in clinical remission. Susac syndrome patients were therapy-naive, on corticosteroids (some also receiving IVIg), or on IVIg alone at blood withdrawal. Whether CD8+ T cell activation and differentiation in Susac syndrome was antigen driven was tested using repertoire sequencing.

General conclusions and limits of the study: No clonal expansion was detected in the CD4+ T cell repertoire of Susac syndrome patients. The study acknowledged that relatively few individuals were included in the TCR sequencing and HLA analysis.

Peripheral blood CD8+ and CD4+ T cells from healthy donors, Susac syndrome patients and multiple sclerosis patients were profiled by high-throughput TCR beta sequencing. The Susac syndrome patients fulfilled recently defined diagnostic criteria for either definite or probable disease. Bulk CD8+ and CD4+ T cells were purified by magnetic negative isolation, whereas CD8+ TEMRA cells were enriched by FACS. Blood was drawn into EDTA tubes, processed within 24 hours, and PBMCs were isolated by density gradient centrifugation. PBMCs intended for TCR sequencing were cryopreserved in liquid nitrogen and were subsequently thawed in a 37 degrees C water bath. A purity of at least 90% was achieved for sorted or isolated CD4+, CD8+ and CD8+ TEMRA cells.

This clonotype originated in a human donor with Susac syndrome. The sequencing input was CD4+ T cells from PBMCs. The receptor chain draws on TRBV20-1 and TRBJ1-1; the D gene is perhaps TRBD1, on 5 matching bases. The DNA sequence follows: TGCAGTGCTAGAGGGGGGTCCGGGGACACTGAAGCTTTCTTT. Its coded protein is CSARGGSGDTEAFF.